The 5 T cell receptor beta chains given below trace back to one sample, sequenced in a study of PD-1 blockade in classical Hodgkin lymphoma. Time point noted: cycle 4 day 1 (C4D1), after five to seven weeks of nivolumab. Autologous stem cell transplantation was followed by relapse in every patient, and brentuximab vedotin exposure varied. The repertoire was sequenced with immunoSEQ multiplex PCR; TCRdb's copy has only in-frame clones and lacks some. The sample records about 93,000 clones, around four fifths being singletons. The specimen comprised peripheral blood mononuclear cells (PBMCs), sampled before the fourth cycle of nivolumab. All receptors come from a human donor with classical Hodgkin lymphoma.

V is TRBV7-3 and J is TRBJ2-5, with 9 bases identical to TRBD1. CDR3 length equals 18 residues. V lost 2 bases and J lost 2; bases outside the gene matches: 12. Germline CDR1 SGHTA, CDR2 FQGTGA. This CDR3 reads CASSLGPGQGGKQETQYF. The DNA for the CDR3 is TGTGCCAGCAGCTTAGGGCCGGGACAGGGAGGCAAGCAAGAGACCCAGTACTTC. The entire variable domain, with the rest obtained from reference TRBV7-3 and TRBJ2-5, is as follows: GAGVSQTPSNKVTEKGKYVELRCDPISGHTALYWYRQSLGQGPEFLIYFQGTGAADDSGLPNDRFFAVRPEGSVSTLKIQRTERGDSAVYLCASSLGPGQGGKQETQYFGPGTRLLVL.

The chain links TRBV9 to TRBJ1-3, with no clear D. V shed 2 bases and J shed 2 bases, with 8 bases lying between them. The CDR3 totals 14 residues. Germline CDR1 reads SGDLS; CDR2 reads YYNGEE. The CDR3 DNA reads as TGTGCCAGCAGCGTGAAAGACGCTGGAAACACCATATATTTT. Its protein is CASSVKDAGNTIYF. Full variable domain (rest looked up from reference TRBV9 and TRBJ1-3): DSGVTQTPKHLITATGQRVTLRCSPRSGDLSVYWYQQSLDQGLQFLIQYYNGEERAKGNILERFSAQQFPDLHSELNLSSLELGDSALYFCASSVKDAGNTIYFGEGSWLTVV.

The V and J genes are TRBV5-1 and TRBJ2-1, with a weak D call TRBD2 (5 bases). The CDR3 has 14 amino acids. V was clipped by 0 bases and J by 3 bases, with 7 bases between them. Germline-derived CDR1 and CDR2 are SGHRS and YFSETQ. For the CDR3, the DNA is TGCGCCAGCAGCTTGGCCGGGAACTACAATGAGCAGTTCTTC. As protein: CASSLAGNYNEQFF.

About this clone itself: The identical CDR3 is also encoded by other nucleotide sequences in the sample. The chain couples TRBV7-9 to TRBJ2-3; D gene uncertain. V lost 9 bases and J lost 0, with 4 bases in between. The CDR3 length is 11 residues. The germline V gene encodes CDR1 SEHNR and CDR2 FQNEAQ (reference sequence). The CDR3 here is CASSSTDTQYF. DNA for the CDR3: TGTGCCAGTTCAAGCACAGATACGCAGTATTTT.

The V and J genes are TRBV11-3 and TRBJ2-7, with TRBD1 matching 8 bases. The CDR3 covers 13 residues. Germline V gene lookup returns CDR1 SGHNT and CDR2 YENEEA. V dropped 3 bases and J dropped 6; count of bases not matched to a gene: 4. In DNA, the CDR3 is TGTGCCAGCAGCTTCGCAGGGGGCTCCGAGCAGTACTTC. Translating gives CASSFAGGSEQYF. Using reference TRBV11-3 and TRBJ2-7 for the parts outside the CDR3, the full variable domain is EAGVVQSPRYKIIEKKQPVAFWCNPISGHNTLYWYLQNLGQGPELLIRYENEEAVDDSQLPKDRFSAERLKGVDSTLKIQPAELGDSAVYLCASSFAGGSEQYFGPGTRLTVT.